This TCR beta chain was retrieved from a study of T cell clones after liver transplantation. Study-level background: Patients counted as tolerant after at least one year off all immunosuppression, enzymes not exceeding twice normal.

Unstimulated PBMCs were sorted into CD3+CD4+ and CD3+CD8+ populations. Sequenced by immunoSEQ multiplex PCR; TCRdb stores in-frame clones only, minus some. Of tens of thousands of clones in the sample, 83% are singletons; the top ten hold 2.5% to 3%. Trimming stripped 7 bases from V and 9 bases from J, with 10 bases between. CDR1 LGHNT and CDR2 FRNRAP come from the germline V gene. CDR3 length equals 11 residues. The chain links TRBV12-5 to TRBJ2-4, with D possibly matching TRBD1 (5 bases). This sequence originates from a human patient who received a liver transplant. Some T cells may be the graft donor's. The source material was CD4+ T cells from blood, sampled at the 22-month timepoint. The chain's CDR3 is CASVQGTIQYF. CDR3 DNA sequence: TGTGCTAGTGTGCAGGGAACCATTCAGTACTTC.